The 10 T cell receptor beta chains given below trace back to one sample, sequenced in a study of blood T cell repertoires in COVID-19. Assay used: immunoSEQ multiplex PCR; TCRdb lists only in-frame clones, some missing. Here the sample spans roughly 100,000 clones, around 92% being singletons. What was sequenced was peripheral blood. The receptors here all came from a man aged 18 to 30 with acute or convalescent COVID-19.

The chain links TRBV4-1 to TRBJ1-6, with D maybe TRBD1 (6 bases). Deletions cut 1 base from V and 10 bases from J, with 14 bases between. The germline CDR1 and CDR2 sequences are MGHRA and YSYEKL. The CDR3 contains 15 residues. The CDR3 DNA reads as TGCGCCAGCAGCCAAGTAGTGCAGGGGATCTCACCCCTCCACTTT. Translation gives CASSQVVQGISPLHF.

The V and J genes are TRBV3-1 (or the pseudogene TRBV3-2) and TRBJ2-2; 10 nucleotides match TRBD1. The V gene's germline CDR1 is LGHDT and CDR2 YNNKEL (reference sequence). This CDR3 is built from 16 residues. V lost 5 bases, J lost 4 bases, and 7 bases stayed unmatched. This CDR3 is CASSTRQGASTGELFF. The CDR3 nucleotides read TGTGCCAGCAGCACACGACAGGGGGCTAGCACCGGGGAGCTGTTTTTT.

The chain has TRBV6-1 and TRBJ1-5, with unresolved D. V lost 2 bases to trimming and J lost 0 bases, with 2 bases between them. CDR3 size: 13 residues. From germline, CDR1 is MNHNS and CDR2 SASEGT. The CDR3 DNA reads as TGTGCCAGCAGTGAACGTAGCAATCAGCCCCAGCATTTT. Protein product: CASSERSNQPQHF.

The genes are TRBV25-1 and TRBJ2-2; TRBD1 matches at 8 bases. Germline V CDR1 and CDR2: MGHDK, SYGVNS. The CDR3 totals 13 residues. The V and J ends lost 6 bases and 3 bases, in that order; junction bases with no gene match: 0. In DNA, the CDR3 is TGTGCCAGCAGGACAGGGGACACCGGGGAGCTGTTTTTT. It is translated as CASRTGDTGELFF. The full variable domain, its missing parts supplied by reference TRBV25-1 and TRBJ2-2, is EADIYQTPRYLVIGTGKKITLECSQTMGHDKMYWYQQDPGMELHLIHYSYGVNSTEKGDLSSESTVSRIRTEHFPLTLESARPSHTSQYLCASRTGDTGELFFGEGSRLTVL.

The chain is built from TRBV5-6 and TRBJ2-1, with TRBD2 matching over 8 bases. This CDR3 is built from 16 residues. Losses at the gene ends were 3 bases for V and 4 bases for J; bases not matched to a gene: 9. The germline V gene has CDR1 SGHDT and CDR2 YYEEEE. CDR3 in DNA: TGTGCCAGCAGCTCTCAGCGGGGGCTCTTTTACAATGAGCAGTTCTTC. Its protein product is CASSSQRGLFYNEQFF. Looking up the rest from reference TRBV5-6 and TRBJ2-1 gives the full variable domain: DAGVTQSPTHLIKTRGQQVTLRCSPKSGHDTVSWYQQALGQGPQFIFQYYEEEERQRGNFPDRFSGHQFPNYSSELNVNALLLGDSALYLCASSSQRGLFYNEQFFGPGTRLTVL.

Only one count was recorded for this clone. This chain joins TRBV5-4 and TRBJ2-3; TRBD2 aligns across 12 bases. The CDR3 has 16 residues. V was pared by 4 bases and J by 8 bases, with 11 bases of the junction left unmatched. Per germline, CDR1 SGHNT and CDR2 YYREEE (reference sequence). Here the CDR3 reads CASSKSLAGGQGTQYF. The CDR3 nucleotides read TGTGCCAGCAGCAAATCCCTAGCGGGGGGGCAGGGTACGCAGTATTTT. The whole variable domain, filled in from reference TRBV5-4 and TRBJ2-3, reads ETGVTQSPTHLIKTRGQQVTLRCSSQSGHNTVSWYQQALGQGPQFIFQYYREEENGRGNFPPRFSGLQFPNYSSELNVNALELDDSALYLCASSKSLAGGQGTQYFGPGTRLTVL.

CDR3 sequence reads: CASSQARSAFMANTEAFF. The CDR3 bases are TGTGCCAGCAGCCAAGCCCGGAGTGCATTTATGGCGAACACTGAAGCTTTCTTT. The chain links TRBV3-1 (or the pseudogene TRBV3-2) to TRBJ1-1; unclear D gene. V shed 1 base and J shed 1 base, with 19 bases lying between them. This CDR3 spans 18 amino acids. Per the germline V gene, CDR1 is LGHDT and CDR2 is YNNKEL (reference sequence).

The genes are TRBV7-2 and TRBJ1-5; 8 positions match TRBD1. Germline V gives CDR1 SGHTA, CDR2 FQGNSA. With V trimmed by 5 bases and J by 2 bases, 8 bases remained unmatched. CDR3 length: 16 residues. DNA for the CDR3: TGTGCCAGCAGCCCAGACAGGGGCCGAGGCAATCAGCCCCAGCATTTT. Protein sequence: CASSPDRGRGNQPQHF.

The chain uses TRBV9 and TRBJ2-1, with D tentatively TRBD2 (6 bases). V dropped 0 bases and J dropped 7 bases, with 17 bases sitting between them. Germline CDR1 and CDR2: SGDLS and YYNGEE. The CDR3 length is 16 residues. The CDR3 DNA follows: TGTGCCAGCAGCGTAGGATTGGGGACTGGACAAAATGAGCAGTTCTTC. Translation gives CASSVGLGTGQNEQFF.

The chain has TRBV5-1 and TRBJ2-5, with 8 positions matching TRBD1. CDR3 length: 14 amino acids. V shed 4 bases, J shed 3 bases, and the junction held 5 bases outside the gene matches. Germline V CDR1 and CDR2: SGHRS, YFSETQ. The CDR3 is CASSLPTGEETQYF. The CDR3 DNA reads TGCGCCAGCAGCCTACCGACAGGGGAAGAGACCCAGTACTTC.